This T cell receptor (beta chain) derives from a study of T-cell reconstitution after alpha-beta-depleted transplantation in children. V was clipped by 6 bases and J by 2 bases, with 6 bases between them. The CDR3 has 12 residues. Unique molecular identifiers were used to barcode this TCRbeta library. Using its own MiXCR run on the PCR reads, TCRdb lists one record per CDR3 protein. In the table there are around 410,000 distinct CDR3 sequences, about a tenth of which are singletons. The V gene is TRBV12-3 or TRBV12-4, the J gene TRBJ2-3, with D unclear. The TCR comes from a human donor who donated a stem cell graft to a child with acute myeloid leukemia. The sequences come from PBMCs from the stem cell graft donor, collected from the stem cell graft. Written as DNA, the CDR3 is TGTGCCAGCAGGGGGTACACAGATACGCAGTATTTT. It yields the protein CASRGYTDTQYF.